The present entry profiles one TCR beta chain with its context. The CDR3 consists of 13 residues. The V end was cut by 2 bases, the J end by 1 base, with 5 bases between. Germline CDR1 ENHRY, CDR2 SYGVKD. The sample belongs to a study of blood T cell repertoires in COVID-19. The table came from immunoSEQ multiplex PCR; TCRdb's copy has only in-frame clones and leaves some out. The table shows about 52,000 clones, with about 85% occurring only once. The receptor was derived from a human donor in a cohort sampled during active COVID-19. The chain is built from TRBV10-3 and TRBJ1-1, with D perhaps matching TRBD1 (5 bases). The source material was peripheral blood. CDR3 sequence (DNA): TGTGCCATCAGTGAGGGGGCGAACACTGAAGCTTTCTTT. This encodes CAISEGANTEAFF.